The sequence of this T cell receptor (beta chain) was determined in a study of cytomegalovirus exposure and HLA in healthy donors. Background on the study: Out of fewer than 400 genotyped donors, roughly 80% belonged to the Caucasian-associated ancestry cluster.

Vbeta (60) and Jbeta (13) primers were used in the PCR. TCRdb keeps only in-frame clones here, not all; method: immunoSEQ multiplex PCR. The sample includes about 93,000 clones, 65% to 85% of them seen just once. The CDR3 has 19 amino acids. Per germline, CDR1 LGHNA and CDR2 YNFKEQ. J was trimmed by 0 bases and V by 1 base; bases with no gene match: 10. The sequenced material came from PBMCs. The rearrangement links TRBV4-2 to TRBJ2-2, with 8 bases aligning to TRBD2. This clonotype originated in a man aged 50 to 60 in good health and CMV-seronegative. The DNA of the CDR3 is TGTGCCAGCAGCCAAGCGGGGGGGGCTAGCGCCCCGAACACCGGGGAGCTGTTTTTT. It encodes CASSQAGGASAPNTGELFF.